The 28 T cell receptor beta chains given below trace back to one sample, sequenced in a study of siplizumab effects on memory and regulatory T cells. The data were produced by immunoSEQ multiplex PCR, yet TCRdb's version contains in-frame clones alone and is incomplete. The table includes roughly 97,000 clones, 93% detected once. The sequenced sample consisted of Tregs sorted from blood. Every receptor here comes from a human donor in good health.

The chain combines TRBV29-1 with TRBJ1-1; TRBD1 matches at 9 bases. V lost 5 bases, J lost 2 bases, and 6 bases stayed unmatched. This CDR3 comprises 14 residues. The germline gives CDR1 SQVTM, CDR2 ANQGSEA. The CDR3 nucleotides are TGCAGCGTTTCCCACAGGGGGCTCAACACTGAAGCTTTCTTT. This translates into CSVSHRGLNTEAFF.

V and J are TRBV5-6 and TRBJ2-5; 9 bases line up with TRBD1. The DNA matches TRBJ2-7 better at its end, which makes the J call doubtful. Germline V gene lookup returns CDR1 SGHDT and CDR2 YYEEEE. The CDR3 loop spans 15 amino acids. The CDR3 spells CASSQQGAVDYEQYF. CDR3 sequence (DNA): TGTGCCAGCAGCCAACAGGGGGCCGTGGACTACGAGCAGTACTTC.

This chain joins TRBV6-1 and TRBJ2-7; D might be TRBD2 (5 bases). The CDR3 has 13 amino acids. Germline V lookup: CDR1 MNHNS, CDR2 SASEGT. Trimming removed 6 bases at V and 7 bases at J, with 16 bases between. CDR3: CASSPGLGLEQYF. The CDR3 DNA is TGTGCCAGCAGCCCCGGACTGGGTCTTGAGCAGTACTTC.

This rearrangement joins TRBV25-1 to TRBJ2-5; no clear D gene. CDR3 length equals 12 residues. Trimming shortened V by 1 base and J by 4 bases, and 4 bases separated the two germline ends. Germline V gene sequence: CDR1 MGHDK, CDR2 SYGVNS. This chain's CDR3 is CASSEWGETQYF. CDR3 in DNA: TGTGCCAGCAGTGAATGGGGAGAGACCCAGTACTTC.

The genes are TRBV4-2 and TRBJ2-7; unclear D gene. Germline CDR1 LGHNA, CDR2 YNFKEQ. V was trimmed by 0 bases and J by 1 base, leaving 7 bases between them. The CDR3 is made up of 14 amino acids. The CDR3 DNA reads as TGTGCCAGCAGCCAAGATAAGGGTTCCTACGAGCAGTACTTC. Its protein is CASSQDKGSYEQYF.

This rearrangement joins TRBV7-9 to TRBJ2-7, with no clear D. Looked up from germline, CDR1 is SEHNR and CDR2 is FQNEAQ (reference sequence). This CDR3 contains 15 residues. Trimming pared 5 bases from V and 3 bases from J, leaving 17 bases between. The CDR3 DNA sequence: TGTGCCAGCAGCCCCCTCCTGGGAAAAGGCTACGAGCAGTACTTC. Its translation: CASSPLLGKGYEQYF.

J is TRBJ2-2 and V is TRBV5-1; 8 bases agree with TRBD1. The CDR3 covers 14 residues. From germline, CDR1 is SGHRS and CDR2 YFSETQ. The trim removed 6 bases at V and 6 bases at J, leaving 7 bases unmatched. The CDR3, as DNA: TGCGCCAGCACCGGACAGGGATGGTCCGGGGAGCTGTTTTTT. Translating it yields CASTGQGWSGELFF.

The chain joins TRBV2 to TRBJ2-3; D is possibly TRBD2 (6 bases). CDR3 length: 14 residues. V shed 8 bases and J shed 5 bases, with 17 bases lying between them. CDR1 SNHLY and CDR2 FYNNEI come from the germline V gene. The CDR3 bases are TGTGCCAGCGGGGCGGGGCTGTTCGAAGATACGCAGTATTTT. Amino acid sequence: CASGAGLFEDTQYF.

The chain couples TRBV10-2 to TRBJ1-1; the D is unclear. Germline lookup yields CDR1 WSHSY and CDR2 SAAADI. The CDR3 contains 12 residues. V was cut by 4 bases and J by 11 bases, with 14 bases left in between. The CDR3 is CASSVTTMAAFF. CDR3 coding DNA: TGCGCCAGCAGTGTTACCACAATGGCGGCTTTCTTT.

J is TRBJ2-7 and V is TRBV7-8, with D tentatively TRBD1 or TRBD2 (5 bases each). V was cut by 4 bases and J by 7 bases, with 20 bases left in between. The germline V gene has CDR1 SGHVS and CDR2 FQNEAQ. The CDR3 contains 15 residues. The CDR3 sequence is CASSSSFRDVGEQYF. Written as DNA, the CDR3 is TGTGCCAGCAGCTCCTCCTTCCGGGACGTTGGGGAGCAGTACTTC.

The chain employs TRBV2 and TRBJ1-5, with D perhaps TRBD1 (5 bases). Germline CDR1 is SNHLY and CDR2 is FYNNEI. The germline V and J ends were trimmed by 3 bases and 3 bases, with 9 bases remaining between them. The CDR3 totals 14 residues. The CDR3 region has the DNA TGTGCCAGCAGTGACAGGGTTGCCAATCAGCCCCAGCATTTT. Translated: CASSDRVANQPQHF.

This clone was observed a single time. The chain employs TRBV5-1 and TRBJ1-1; perhaps TRBD1 as D (6 bases). This CDR3 contains 14 residues. Germline V gene sequence: CDR1 SGHRS, CDR2 YFSETQ. With 4 bases removed from V and 10 bases from J, the gap between germline ends came to 20 bases. CDR3 sequence: CASSVQGIAKGAFF. Here the CDR3 DNA reads TGCGCCAGCAGCGTACAGGGTATCGCCAAGGGAGCTTTCTTT.

The chain has TRBV5-1 and TRBJ1-1, with 9 positions matching TRBD1. The J segment lost 4 bases and the V segment lost 6 bases, leaving 4 bases of the junction unmatched. This CDR3 has 13 amino acids. Germline CDR1 SGHRS, CDR2 YFSETQ. The chain's CDR3 is CASNGQGSTEAFF. The CDR3 nucleotides are TGCGCCAGCAACGGACAGGGGAGCACTGAAGCTTTCTTT.

The genes are TRBV5-1 and TRBJ2-2, with D uncertain. Germline loops: CDR1 SGHRS, CDR2 YFSETQ. V gave up 4 bases and J gave up 4 bases, with 8 bases separating them. This CDR3 has 13 residues. The CDR3 region is CASSPPGTGELFF. CDR3 DNA sequence: TGCGCCAGCAGCCCCCCGGGCACCGGGGAGCTGTTTTTT.

This clone was counted only a few times. This sample also contains other DNA sequences that code for the same CDR3. The chain is built from TRBV7-6 and TRBJ1-1, with D unresolved. Germline loops: CDR1 SGHVS, CDR2 FNYEAQ. This CDR3 spans 13 amino acids. V was pared by 2 bases and J by 1 base, with 5 bases between. CDR3 sequence reads: CASSLSENTEAFF. In DNA, the CDR3 is TGTGCCAGCAGCTTATCAGAGAACACTGAAGCTTTCTTT.

The V call is TRBV5-1, the J call TRBJ2-1; 11 bases match TRBD2. In germline, CDR1 is SGHRS, CDR2 YFSETQ. The CDR3 extends over 12 amino acids. The ends lost 2 bases at V and 13 bases at J; junction bases unmatched: 2. DNA for the CDR3: TGCGCCAGCAGCTTTAGCGGGGGGGCCCAGTTCTTC. This translates into CASSFSGGAQFF.

This rearrangement joins TRBV27 to TRBJ2-1, with 13 bases lining up with TRBD2. Germline V gives CDR1 MNHEY, CDR2 SMNVEV (reference sequence). The CDR3 covers 14 residues. The J segment lost 8 bases and the V segment lost 5 bases, leaving 3 bases of the junction unmatched. The CDR3, as DNA: TGTGCCAGCAGTAGACTAGCGGGAGGCGATGAGCAGTTCTTC. Protein sequence: CASSRLAGGDEQFF.

V and J are TRBV15 and TRBJ1-5; no clear D. The CDR3 covers 13 residues. Trimming cost V 3 bases and J 6 bases, with 9 bases left between them. CDR1 and CDR2 (germline): LNHNV, YYDKDF (reference sequence). CDR3 in amino acids: CATSSGGRQPQHF. The CDR3 coding sequence is TGTGCCACCAGCAGTGGAGGGCGTCAGCCCCAGCATTTT.

The chain uses TRBV5-6 and TRBJ1-5, with D unclear. CDR1 and CDR2 from the germline V gene are SGHDT and YYEEEE. The CDR3 loop spans 15 amino acids. Trimming cost V 0 bases and J 0 bases, with 7 bases left between them. As DNA, the CDR3 is TGTGCCAGCAGCTTGGGAACAGCTAGCAATCAGCCCCAGCATTTT. Translation: CASSLGTASNQPQHF.

This clone has only one observation. The genes are TRBV5-1 and TRBJ2-3; 9 bases match TRBD2. With 3 bases clipped from V and 5 bases from J, the junction kept 7 bases outside the gene matches. Germline CDR1 and CDR2: SGHRS and YFSETQ. This CDR3 region has 15 residues. In DNA form, the CDR3 reads TGCGCCAGCAGCTCCTTTAGCGGGAGTGGAGATACGCAGTATTTT. Translated: CASSSFSGSGDTQYF.

The V call is TRBV10-3, the J call TRBJ2-7, with no clear D. The CDR3 is 12 amino acids. Germline V gene sequence: CDR1 ENHRY, CDR2 SYGVKD. V lost 5 bases, J lost 2 bases, and 7 bases lay in between. The CDR3 here is CAISKETYEQYF. The CDR3 bases are TGTGCCATCAGTAAAGAGACCTACGAGCAGTACTTC.

The chain carries TRBV6-8 and TRBJ2-7; weak D call: TRBD1 (5 bases). The germline V gene encodes CDR1 MNHGY and CDR2 SAAAGT. V was clipped by 5 bases and J by 3 bases, with 11 bases between them. The length of the CDR3 is 13 residues. The CDR3 nucleotides are TGTGCCAGCAGTCAGGGATTTTACTACGAGCAGTACTTC. Protein: CASSQGFYYEQYF.

The chain employs TRBV5-4 and TRBJ1-2, with D maybe TRBD1 (5 bases). The germline CDR1 and CDR2 sequences are SGHNT and YYREEE (reference sequence). V was trimmed by 0 bases and J by 8 bases, leaving 17 bases between them. The CDR3 runs 15 residues. The CDR3 DNA reads TGTGCCAGCAGCTTGGCCCCCGGCAGGGTGAGAGGCTACACCTTC. This codes for CASSLAPGRVRGYTF.

The chain combines TRBV19 with TRBJ1-4, with D possibly matching TRBD1 (6 bases). Germline values: CDR1 LNHDA, CDR2 SQIVND (reference sequence). Trimming shortened V by 5 bases and J by 5 bases, and 12 bases separated the two germline ends. The CDR3 length is 14 residues. CDR3 amino acids: CASSGGHPNEKLFF. CDR3 DNA: TGTGCCAGTAGTGGGGGACACCCCAATGAAAAACTGTTTTTT.

The chain employs TRBV5-4 and TRBJ2-3, with D unresolved. The CDR3 runs 13 residues. V was clipped by 4 bases and J by 3 bases, with 9 bases between them. Germline CDR1 SGHNT, CDR2 YYREEE (reference sequence). The CDR3 nucleotides read TGTGCCAGCAGCCCCCCAGGTACAGATACGCAGTATTTT. Protein product: CASSPPGTDTQYF.

The rearrangement uses TRBV19 and TRBJ1-1, with D possibly TRBD1 on 6 matching bases. The V and J ends lost 5 bases and 5 bases respectively, with 18 bases between them. Per germline, CDR1 LNHDA and CDR2 SQIVND (reference sequence). The CDR3 is 15 amino acids. CDR3 sequence: CASSQDRRIGTEAFF. In DNA, the CDR3 is TGTGCCAGTAGTCAAGACAGGCGTATTGGGACTGAAGCTTTCTTT.

This clone has just one count. The chain joins TRBV15 to TRBJ1-3, with D hard to call. Between the trimmed V and J ends, which lost 0 bases and 1 base, there was a span of 10 bases. Germline assignment: CDR1 LNHNV and CDR2 YYDKDF (reference sequence). The CDR3 has 16 amino acids. This CDR3 reads CATSRDYLASGNTIYF. The CDR3 region has the DNA TGTGCCACCAGCAGAGATTATTTAGCATCTGGAAACACCATATATTTT.

V and J are TRBV7-8 and TRBJ2-2; 12 nucleotides align to TRBD2. Germline CDR1 is SGHVS and CDR2 is FQNEAQ. This CDR3 contains 21 residues. V was clipped by 5 bases and J by 3 bases; unmatched bases: 19. CDR3 protein: CASSLMQGAASGRVYTGELFF. CDR3 coding DNA: TGTGCCAGCAGCCTAATGCAGGGGGCAGCTAGCGGGAGGGTATACACCGGGGAGCTGTTTTTT. The full variable domain, with the rest looked up from reference TRBV7-8 and TRBJ2-2, is GAGVSQSPRYKVAKRGQDVALRCDPISGHVSLFWYQQALGQGPEFLTYFQNEAQLDKSGLPSDRFFAERPEGSVSTLKIQRTQQEDSAVYLCASSLMQGAASGRVYTGELFFGEGSRLTVL.